This TCR beta chain was recovered during a study of blood T cell repertoires in COVID-19. Study context: T cells, B-cell-depleted T cells, or PBMCs supplied cDNA or gDNA.

This clone showed up just once. In the authors' methods: Estimates of nucleated cell counts were drawn from the amplification of reference gene primers. Sequencing was performed with immunoSEQ multiplex PCR; in TCRdb, only in-frame clones are kept and a portion is missing. V and J calls plus clone size are reproduced from that table; the DNA served to infer D and trimming. Of some 130,000 clones in the sample, roughly 80% were seen once. Germline lookup yields CDR1 SGHTA and CDR2 FQGNSA. V was cut by 1 base and J by 6 bases, with 13 bases left in between. The CDR3 has 16 amino acids. The chain joins TRBV7-2 to TRBJ1-6, with TRBD1 as a possible D gene (6 bases). The clonotype comes from a woman older than 75 with acute or convalescent COVID-19. The material sequenced was peripheral blood. In nucleotides, the CDR3 is TGTGCCAGCAGCTTAGATGGGGGGGCAGTTAATTCACCCCTCCACTTT. Translating it yields CASSLDGGAVNSPLHF.